This T cell receptor beta chain comes out of a study of T-cell memory formation after mild COVID-19 (TCRdb year 2021). For the wider study: TCR sequence clusters from the two donors were largely donor specific. In two donors, T-cell clones that expanded and contracted after mild COVID-19 were tracked by sequencing TCRalpha and TCRbeta repertoires over time. Two young, previously healthy adult volunteers made up the cohort, one male and one female. Paper-wide results and their limitations: SARS-CoV-2 specificity was not confirmed for the second-wave clones peaking on day 37. The study included only a couple of mild cases, and larger cohorts that include severe cases with pre-infection samples were judged to be necessary. The detection of some responding clones in pre-infection memory suggests that pre-existing cross-reactive memory T cells joined the SARS-CoV-2 response. Contracting CD4+ clones were found mainly in CM and EM memory subsets, while CD8+ clones were enriched in EMRA. Balanced CD4/CD8 phenotypes were observed for clones contracting from day 15 to 85, whereas a bias towards CD4+ was observed for a second wave of clones expanding from day 15 to 37.

Per the germline V gene, SNHLY is the CDR1 and FYNNEI is the CDR2. Measured from the cysteine to the phenylalanine, the CDR3 is 14 residues long. The retained sequence is limited to the CDR3, 42 bases, with the frame set at the first base. Deletion took 8 bases off V and 8 bases off J, with a span of 19 bases between the germline ends. PBMCs were isolated by Ficoll-Paque density gradient centrifugation. TCRdb records Illumina NovaSeq 6000 as the sequencer. TCRalpha and TCRbeta cDNA libraries were built by 5'RACE with constant-segment primers, adding sample barcodes and unique molecular identifiers. RNA was extracted from every sample with Trizol reagent. Amplification of the libraries took two PCR steps, and the second step added a second sample barcode plus Illumina TruSeq adapters. Libraries were sequenced on an Illumina NovaSeq with 2 x 150 bp paired-end reads. In the original analysis: Demultiplexing of reads and collapsing into UMI-guided consensus sequences were performed with migec v1.2.7. Using mixcr v2.1.11, UMI consensuses were aligned to TRA and TRB V and J templates and then assembled into clonotypes. A clonotype was counted as expanded or contracted only when both edgeR and NoisET called the clonotype significant, with the noise models trained on biological replicates. For edgeR calls, the thresholds were a false discovery rate-adjusted p below 0.01 and a log2 fold-change of 1. As an exploratory analysis of dynamics, PCA with hierarchical clustering was applied to max-normalized trajectories of the 1000 most abundant clonotypes. Separately sequenced CD4+ and CD8+ repertoires were used to assign the CD4 or CD8 phenotype of responding clones. TCRdb reworked the public reads: Q25 trimming with fastp, MiXCR clone assembly, productive beta chains retained. Every entry covers one CDR3 protein and lists the most common genes and DNA from its rows. TCRdb's processing, not the study's, gives the V and J calls here. For this sample there are about 210,000 distinct CDR3 sequences; 27% appear just once. The ten largest clonotypes hold about 10% of the sample.

Note on this clonotype: The antigen it binds to is not known. No base quality values were provided; no much bigger clone lies one nucleotide off.

The receptor chain draws on TRBV2 and TRBJ2-1; tentative D gene TRBD2, with 6 bases matching. Sequenced sample: PBMCs or a T cell subset sorted from them (not recorded which). The TCR comes from an adult woman who had mild COVID-19 (a few samples of this study predate the infection). The sample titles of this study are shuffled in the database, so cell type and time point are left out; the donor was told from shared clones. The nucleotide sequence is TGTGCCAGCCTCAGAGGGCTAGCGAGCCATGAGCAGTTCTTC. This yields the protein CASLRGLASHEQFF.